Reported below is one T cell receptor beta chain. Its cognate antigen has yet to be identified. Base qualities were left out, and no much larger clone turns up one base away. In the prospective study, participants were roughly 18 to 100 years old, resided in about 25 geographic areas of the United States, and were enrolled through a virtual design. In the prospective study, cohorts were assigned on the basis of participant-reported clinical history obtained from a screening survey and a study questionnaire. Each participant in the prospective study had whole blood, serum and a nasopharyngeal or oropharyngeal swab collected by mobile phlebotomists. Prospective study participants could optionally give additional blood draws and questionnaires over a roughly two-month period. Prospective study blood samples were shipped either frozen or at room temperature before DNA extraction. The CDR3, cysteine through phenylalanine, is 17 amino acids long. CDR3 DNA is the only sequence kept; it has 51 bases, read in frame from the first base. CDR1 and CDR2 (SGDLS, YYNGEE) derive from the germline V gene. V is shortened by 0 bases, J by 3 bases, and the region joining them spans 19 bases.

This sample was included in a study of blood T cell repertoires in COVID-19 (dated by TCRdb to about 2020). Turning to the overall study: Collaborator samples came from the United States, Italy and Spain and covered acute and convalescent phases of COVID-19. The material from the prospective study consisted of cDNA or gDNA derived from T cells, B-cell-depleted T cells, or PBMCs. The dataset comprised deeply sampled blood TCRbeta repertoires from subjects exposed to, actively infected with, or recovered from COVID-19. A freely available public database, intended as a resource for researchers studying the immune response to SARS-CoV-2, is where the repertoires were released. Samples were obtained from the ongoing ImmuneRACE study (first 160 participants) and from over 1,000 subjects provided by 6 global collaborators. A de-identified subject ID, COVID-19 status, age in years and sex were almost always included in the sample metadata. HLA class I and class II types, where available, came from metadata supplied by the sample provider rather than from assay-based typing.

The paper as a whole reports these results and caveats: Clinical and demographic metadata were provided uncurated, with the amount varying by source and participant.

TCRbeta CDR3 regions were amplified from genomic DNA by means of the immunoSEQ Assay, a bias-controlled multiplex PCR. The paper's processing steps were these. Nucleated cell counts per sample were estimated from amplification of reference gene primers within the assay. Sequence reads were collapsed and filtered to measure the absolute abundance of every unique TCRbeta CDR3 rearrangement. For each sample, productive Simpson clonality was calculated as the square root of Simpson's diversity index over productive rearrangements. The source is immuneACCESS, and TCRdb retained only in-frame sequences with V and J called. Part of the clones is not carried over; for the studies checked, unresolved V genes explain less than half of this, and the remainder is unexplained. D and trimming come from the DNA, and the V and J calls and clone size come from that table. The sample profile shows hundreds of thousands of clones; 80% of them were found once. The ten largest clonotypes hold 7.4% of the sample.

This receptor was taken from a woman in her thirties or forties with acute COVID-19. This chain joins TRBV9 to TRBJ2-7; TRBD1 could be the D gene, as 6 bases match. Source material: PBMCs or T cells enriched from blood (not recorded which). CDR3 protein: CASSVGALGGNYYEQYF. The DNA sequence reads TGTGCCAGCAGCGTAGGAGCCCTAGGGGGTAATTACTACGAGCAGTACTTC.